This entry lists 5 T cell receptor beta chains sequenced from one sample in a study of T cell responses to AZD1222 COVID-19 vaccine. Assay used: immunoSEQ multiplex PCR; TCRdb lists only in-frame clones, some missing. This table holds about 160,000 clones, about 90% found once. The sample in question was peripheral blood, obtained 28 days after the second AZD1222 dose. These receptors all stem from an adult who received the AZD1222 COVID-19 vaccine.

For this clone: Within the sample, other DNA sequences also encode this same CDR3. The rearrangement uses TRBV6-4 and TRBJ2-3, with a tentative D call TRBD1 (6 bases). The germline V gene has CDR1 MRHNA and CDR2 SNTAGT. V gave up 3 bases and J gave up 1 base, with 11 bases separating them. This CDR3 has 15 residues. The CDR3 here is CASSEGAGGTDTQYF. For the CDR3, the DNA is TGTGCCAGCAGTGAGGGGGCAGGGGGCACAGATACGCAGTATTTT.

The genes are TRBV4-2 and TRBJ1-5; possible D gene TRBD1, 5 bases. V lost 4 bases and J 0 bases, leaving 10 bases between the germline ends. Looked up from germline, CDR1 is LGHNA and CDR2 is YNFKEQ. CDR3 length: 15 amino acids. The CDR3 loop is CASSPQGDSNQPQHF. DNA for the CDR3: TGTGCCAGCAGCCCTCAAGGGGATAGCAATCAGCCCCAGCATTTT.

V and J are TRBV14 and TRBJ2-3; the match to TRBD1 covers 8 bases. The V and J ends lost 1 base and 4 bases, in that order; junction bases with no gene match: 13. The CDR3 contains 18 residues. CDR1 is SGHDN and CDR2 is FVKESK in the germline V gene. The CDR3 here is CASSQARTGPGFPDTQYF. CDR3 nucleotide sequence: TGTGCCAGCAGCCAAGCGAGGACAGGGCCCGGATTTCCAGATACGCAGTATTTT. Full variable domain (missing parts from reference TRBV14 and TRBJ2-3): EAGVTQFPSHSVIEKGQTVTLRCDPISGHDNLYWYRRVMGKEIKFLLHFVKESKQDESGMPNNRFLAERTGGTYSTLKVQPAELEDSGVYFCASSQARTGPGFPDTQYFGPGTRLTVL.

The chain joins TRBV4-1 to TRBJ2-7; 7 bases are a match to TRBD1. The CDR3 sequence is 14 residues long. Germline CDR1 reads MGHRA; CDR2 reads YSYEKL. The V segment lost 1 base and the J segment 5 bases; nucleotides outside the gene matches: 5. The CDR3 DNA reads TGCGCCAGCAGCCAAGGACAGGGCGGCCACGAGCAGTACTTC. Translated, it gives CASSQGQGGHEQYF.

This chain links TRBV12-3 or TRBV12-4 with TRBJ2-2, with D unresolved. The CDR3 extends over 11 amino acids. V dropped 5 bases and J dropped 6 bases, with 4 bases sitting between them. CDR3 bases: TGTGCCAGCAGTCGTTCCGGGGAGCTGTTTTTT. Its protein product is CASSRSGELFF.